This T cell receptor (beta chain) was sequenced in a study of cytomegalovirus exposure and HLA in healthy donors (dated by TCRdb to 2017 to 2019). Turning to the overall study: According to an earlier analysis of several hundred of the donors, about 179 million T cells yielded 117 million unique TCR beta sequences and approximately 300 Gb of sequence data. Roughly 300 gigabases of sequencing data and 75 million to 85 million unique TCR sequences made up an early release that covered nearly 650 HLA-typed donors. Of the 350 to 450 genotyped donors, approximately 83% fell in the genetic ancestry cluster associated with self-reported Caucasian donors. The study aimed to test whether cataloging public T cell receptors could reveal signatures of past pathogen exposure. Using immunosequencing, the study profiled T cell repertoires from fewer than 700 subjects and related those repertoires to cytomegalovirus serostatus. Along with the approximately 650-subject first cohort, a separate validation cohort of over a hundred different subjects was used. To predict cytomegalovirus infection status, the study combined high-throughput TCR immunosequencing, statistical association of individual TCRs with disease status, and machine learning. A later analysis re-analyzed previously published TCR beta repertoires from 600 to 850 donors and added high-resolution HLA genotyping to study TCR occurrence patterns. Rather than drawing on any new phenotypic data, the later analysis identified candidate immune exposures from TCR beta sequences and the way those sequences occurred across donors. To decide whether each TCR beta V gene segment behaved as functional or pseudogenic, an earlier analysis of fewer than 750 of the donors relied on high-throughput TCR beta sequencing. Donor age, sex, ethnicity and CMV serostatus were compiled together with the repertoire data. A later genetic analysis took genome-wide SNP genotypes for 398 of the 666 donors and used that subset as a discovery cohort. All discovery cohort repertoires had been generated using a single sequencing platform. HLA typing included class I and class II loci at four-digit resolution. The number of typed donors differed by locus: roughly 620-630 for A, B, C, DRB1 and DQB1; about 520 for DQA1; approximately 610 for DPA1; and about 470 for DPB1. Four to six DR-DQ haplotypes were handled as single units for association and clustering, since linkage in the cohort was strong. Among over 350 genotyped donors of the cohort, an average of 235,054 unique TCR beta nucleotide sequences were sequenced per donor, around 20% of them non-productive. Beyond this particular receptor, the publication reports: An association between a missense DCLRE1C variant and V-gene and J-gene trimming of TCR beta chains was found in a later genetic analysis and replicated in an independent cohort. In a later analysis, the rate of TCR association differed among HLA loci, with DRB1 alleles having the most associated TCRs and HLA-C alleles having the fewest. Because counts were too low, roughly 16 rarely observed V segments, including chromosome 9 orphons, were left out of the earlier analysis of a few hundred of the donors. In a later analysis, HLA-associated TCR beta chains showed more clonal expansion and lower generation probabilities than non-associated chains that were equally common. In the study, some 180 TCR beta chains were listed as associated with cytomegalovirus. A later analysis found that most CMV-associated TCR beta chains appeared HLA-restricted, with HLA associations seemingly driven largely by CMV exposure. Three of the identified cytomegalovirus-associated TCR beta chains were confirmed in vitro to be specific for cytomegalovirus antigens. According to the authors, the approach could potentially be generalized to other disease states and immunological phenotypes. In this cohort, only TCR beta chains were sequenced, and detectable features were limited by the absence of alpha or paired-chain data. Correlated functional status among segregating V segments might be attributable to linkage disequilibrium, but an unknown experimental factor could not be ruled out. The sequencing pipeline was judged likely to have produced a cluster of highly shared sequence variants as a technical artifact. Presence/absence analyses assumed roughly uniform sequencing depth across donors, an assumption that may not hold. Compared with the approximately 720-donor mean, donors in an Asian-associated ancestry cluster had fewer N-insertions in productive TCRs, according to a later genetic analysis. CMV serostatus was the only immune exposure information available for the cohort. In both the original and validation cohorts, the classifier was reported to diagnose cytomegalovirus status with high specificity and sensitivity. According to a later analysis, parvovirus B19, influenza, CMV and Epstein-Barr virus appeared linked to several top co-occurrence clusters. While some public TCRs were present in many individuals, most TCR sequences turned up only very rarely across donors. Because some donors lacked HLA typing at each locus, the association tests relied only on the typed subset. Some IMGT-functional V segments, including TRBV6-2 and TRBV6-3, could not be told apart with the 87-base-pair reads, so those segments were excluded. A later analysis associated some 17,000 TCR beta sequences with specific HLA alleles at a false discovery rate of 0.05. Broadly in line with IMGT annotations, most TCR beta V segments showed up in productive rearrangements about 87% or about 30% of the time in an earlier analysis of 450 to 600 of the donors. A further reported finding was that TCR beta sequences accurately predicted the HLA-A and HLA-B alleles for most subjects in the first cohort. When HLA alleles, especially DR and DQ, strongly co-occurred, TCR associations were difficult to assign to individual alleles.

From the germline V gene, CDR1 is MNHNS and CDR2 is SASEGT. Trimming takes 1 base from V and 0 bases from J, and the germline ends sit 16 bases apart. Spanning cysteine to phenylalanine, the CDR3 consists of 18 amino acids. Only CDR3 DNA is held: 54 bases, read in frame from base 1. Receptor libraries were prepared by the immunoSEQ multiplex PCR assay. The multiplex PCR relied on a mix of 60 forward primers for TCR Vbeta segments and 13 reverse primers for TCR Jbeta segments. The CDR3 region of rearranged TCR beta genes was amplified from genomic DNA by a multiplex PCR assay. The amplified TCR beta libraries were sequenced on the Illumina HiSeq System as 87-base-pair reads. The original pipeline was this. Across the roughly 600 repertoires, a later analysis counted around 80 million unique TCR beta chains, some 11 million of which were shared by at least two donors. Raw reads were error-corrected and collapsed into unique sequences with a nearest-neighbor algorithm that merged closely related sequences to remove PCR and sequencing errors. CDR3 sequences were aligned to IMGT reference sequences to assign V, D and J gene segments. For a sequence to be retained, a match of at least six nucleotides was required to both a V gene segment and a J gene segment. A rearrangement was called productive if the CDR3 had no stop codons and remained in frame with V and J, and every other rearrangement was called non-productive. Following IMGT convention, CDR3 was defined as the stretch from the second conserved V-encoded cysteine up to the conserved J-encoded phenylalanine. The earlier analysis of about 570 of the donors excluded any sequence lacking an unambiguous match to a single V gene segment. In an earlier analysis of 587 of the donors, V segments were called functional above 56.7% productive rearrangements and were called segregating when the between-donor standard deviation exceeded 5%. A statistical classification framework was built to diagnose cytomegalovirus status from the catalog of TCR beta chain sequences. A later analysis assigned V and J genes by comparing TCR nucleotide sequences with IMGT/GENE-DB human TR gene sequences. A later analysis assigned CDR3 sequences and most-parsimonious VDJ recombination scenarios with the TCRdist pipeline. A later analysis defined each TCR beta chain by its CDR3 amino acid sequence plus V-gene family, and excluded reads lacking a unique V-gene family. A later analysis removed nearly 600 highly shared, low-generation-probability nucleotide sequences to deal with suspected cross-contamination and a sequencing artifact. A later analysis calculated a clonal expansion index for each public chain from normalized within-repertoire ranks of inferred template counts. Generation probabilities in a later analysis came from a VDJ recombination model fitted to out-of-frame rearrangements, and those results were checked against IGoR. A later analysis scored TCR-TCR, TCR-HLA and TCR-CMV co-occurrence with hypergeometric tests, applying a repertoire-size bias correction to TCR pairs. In a later analysis, false discovery rates were estimated by permuting HLA or CMV assignments 20 times. A later analysis grouped co-occurring TCRs with DBSCAN, adding TCRdist sequence similarity when clustering within HLA-allele-positive subsets. Repertoires with fewer than 30,000 or more than 120,000 public chains were left out of co-occurrence clustering, as were about five repertoires with anomalous nucleotide sharing. As stored in TCRdb, this immuneACCESS dataset retains in-frame rearrangements with V and J assigned. A fraction of the clones does not appear; measured against another copy, unresolved V genes explain less than half of the discrepancy, and the remainder lacks a known reason. V and J calls and clone size follow that table, whereas D and trimming were derived from the DNA. Recorded for this sample are some 180,000 clones; just under 80% of them occurred a single time. The ten largest clones capture under 2% of the sample.

The cohort consisted of 670 or so healthy bone marrow donors. All cohort members were sampled while nominally healthy, although unrecorded immune exposures were likely present. The donor was CMV seronegative and belonged to the group of several hundred seronegative cohort members. Every donor gave a peripheral blood sample, and the peripheral blood mononuclear cells from that sample were used for TCR beta sequencing. The Qiagen DNeasy Blood Extraction Kit was used to extract genomic DNA from the blood cell samples. Of note for this clone: Its antigen is currently not known. No much larger clone is present one base from it, and per-base qualities are unavailable.

Recombination joined TRBV6-1 with TRBJ1-5; no confident D gene assignment can be made. Sequenced: PBMCs. The clonotype originates from a woman under 40 in good health and CMV-seronegative. Here the CDR3 is given as CASSEVLAVSLSNQPQHF. The DNA is as follows: TGTGCCAGCAGTGAAGTTTTAGCGGTCTCTCTTAGCAATCAGCCCCAGCATTTT.